This TCR beta chain appears in the sequencing data of a study of T cells in Graves' hyperthyroidism and ophthalmopathy. The CDR3 extends over 14 amino acids. Trimming removed 4 bases at V and 2 bases at J, with 13 bases between. The germline V gene has CDR1 SGHKS and CDR2 YYEKEE (reference sequence). Template material for amplifying TCR beta CDR3 regions consisted of RNA transcripts. During a first-round RT-PCR of the TCR CDR3, the HTBI primer set was used. MiXCR, run by TCRdb on the multiplex PCR reads, gives a single entry per CDR3 protein. This table has hundreds of thousands of distinct CDR3 sequences, around 13% appearing once.

The source is a woman in her fifties or sixties with Graves' ophthalmopathy. Sequencing input: blood. This chain joins TRBV5-5 and TRBJ2-7; possible D gene TRBD2, 6 bases. The CDR3 is CASSRGLIPYEQYF. The CDR3 DNA reads as TGTGCCAGCAGCCGAGGACTAATACCCTACGAGCAGTACTTC.